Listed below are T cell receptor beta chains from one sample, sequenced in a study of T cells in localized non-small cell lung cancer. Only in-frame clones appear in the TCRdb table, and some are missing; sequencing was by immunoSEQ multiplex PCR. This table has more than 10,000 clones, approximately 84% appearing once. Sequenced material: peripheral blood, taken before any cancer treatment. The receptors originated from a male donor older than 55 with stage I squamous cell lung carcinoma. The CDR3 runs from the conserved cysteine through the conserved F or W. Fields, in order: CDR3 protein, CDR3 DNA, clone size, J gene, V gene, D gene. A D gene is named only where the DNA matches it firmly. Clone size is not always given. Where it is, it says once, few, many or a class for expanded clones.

CDR3aa: CASSFGEAYNEQFF; CDR3nt: TGTGCCAGCAGCTTCGGTGAGGCCTACAATGAGCAGTTCTTC; abundance: -; j_gene: TRBJ2-1; v_gene: TRBV5-8; d_gene: -
CDR3aa: CASSLAAKEGTDTQYF; CDR3nt: TGCGCCAGCAGCTTGGCGGCCAAGGAGGGCACAGATACGCAGTATTTT; abundance: -; j_gene: TRBJ2-3; v_gene: TRBV5-1; d_gene: -
CDR3aa: CASSHLLGRGNTEAFF; CDR3nt: TGCGCCAGCAGCCATTTACTGGGCCGCGGGAACACTGAAGCTTTCTTT; abundance: -; j_gene: TRBJ1-1; v_gene: TRBV4-1; d_gene: -
CDR3aa: CASSSYGGYEQYF; CDR3nt: TGTGCCAGCAGCTCCTATGGTGGCTACGAGCAGTACTTC; abundance: -; j_gene: TRBJ2-7; v_gene: TRBV7-9; d_gene: -
CDR3aa: CASSASGSIDGNEQFF; CDR3nt: TGCGCCAGCAGCGCTAGCGGGAGTATCGACGGCAATGAGCAGTTCTTC; abundance: -; j_gene: TRBJ2-1; v_gene: TRBV10-1; d_gene: TRBD2
CDR3aa: CASSSGTSKPYNEQFF; CDR3nt: TGTGCCAGCAGCTCCGGGACTAGCAAACCCTACAATGAGCAGTTCTTC; abundance: -; j_gene: TRBJ2-1; v_gene: TRBV5-4; d_gene: TRBD2
CDR3aa: CASSLYGGGNQETQYF; CDR3nt: TGTGCCAGCAGTTTATATGGGGGAGGGAACCAAGAGACCCAGTACTTC; abundance: -; j_gene: TRBJ2-5; v_gene: TRBV28; d_gene: TRBD2
CDR3aa: CASSRRLGRDYEQYF; CDR3nt: TGTGCCAGCAGTCGCCGACTAGGGAGGGACTACGAGCAGTACTTC; abundance: -; j_gene: TRBJ2-7; v_gene: TRBV27; d_gene: TRBD2
CDR3aa: CASSDARSGANVLTF; CDR3nt: TGTGCCAGCAGTGATGCCCGATCTGGGGCCAACGTCCTGACTTTC; abundance: -; j_gene: TRBJ2-6; v_gene: TRBV6-1; d_gene: -
CDR3aa: CASLPGQGMEKLFF; CDR3nt: TGTGCCAGCTTGCCGGGACAGGGGATGGAAAAACTGTTTTTT; abundance: once; j_gene: TRBJ1-4; v_gene: TRBV19; d_gene: TRBD1
CDR3aa: CASLSLGASGSTDTQYF; CDR3nt: TGTGCCAGCCTTTCGTTGGGGGCTAGCGGGAGCACAGATACGCAGTATTTT; abundance: -; j_gene: TRBJ2-3; v_gene: TRBV7-2; d_gene: TRBD2
CDR3aa: CASSLEARNTDTQYF; CDR3nt: TGTGCCAGCAGCTTAGAGGCCAGAAACACAGATACGCAGTATTTT; abundance: -; j_gene: TRBJ2-3; v_gene: TRBV7-6; d_gene: -
CDR3aa: CASRSGTGSKPQHF; CDR3nt: TGTGCCAGCCGTTCCGGGACAGGGTCGAAGCCCCAGCATTTT; abundance: -; j_gene: TRBJ1-5; v_gene: TRBV27; d_gene: TRBD1
CDR3aa: CASSPRTSGIAEQFF; CDR3nt: TGTGCCAGCTCACCACGGACTAGCGGGATAGCTGAGCAGTTCTTC; abundance: -; j_gene: TRBJ2-1; v_gene: TRBV18; d_gene: TRBD2
CDR3aa: CASSLSESRLSGQPQHF; CDR3nt: TGTGCCAGCAGTTTGAGTGAGAGTCGATTGAGCGGTCAGCCCCAGCATTTT; abundance: -; j_gene: TRBJ1-5; v_gene: TRBV28; d_gene: -
CDR3aa: CASSILNTEAFF; CDR3nt: TGTGCCAGCAGTATTCTGAACACTGAAGCTTTCTTT; abundance: -; j_gene: TRBJ1-1; v_gene: TRBV6-1; d_gene: -
CDR3aa: CASSDSGGAKETQYF; CDR3nt: TGTGCCAGCAGTGATTCGGGGGGGGCAAAAGAGACCCAGTACTTC; abundance: -; j_gene: TRBJ2-5; v_gene: TRBV2; d_gene: TRBD2
CDR3aa: CASSHSGSQETQYF; CDR3nt: TGTGCCAGCAGCCACAGCGGGTCACAAGAGACCCAGTACTTC; abundance: -; j_gene: TRBJ2-5; v_gene: TRBV7-9; d_gene: -
CDR3aa: CASSTASLGEQYF; CDR3nt: TGTGCCAGTAGTACTGCTAGTCTGGGCGAGCAGTACTTC; abundance: -; j_gene: TRBJ2-7; v_gene: TRBV19; d_gene: -
CDR3aa: CASISRGDTQYF; CDR3nt: TGTGCCAGCATCTCGAGGGGAGATACGCAGTATTTT; abundance: -; j_gene: TRBJ2-3; v_gene: TRBV7-2; d_gene: -
CDR3aa: CVRSLRGLADRETQYF; CDR3nt: TGTGTCAGAAGCTTAAGGGGACTAGCGGACCGAGAGACCCAGTACTTC; abundance: -; j_gene: TRBJ2-5; v_gene: TRBV7-5; d_gene: -
CDR3aa: CASSLGSGSPNTEFF; CDR3nt: TGTGCCAGCAGCTTAGGGAGCGGGAGCCCTAATACAGAGTTCTTC; abundance: -; j_gene: TRBJ2-1; v_gene: TRBV7-2; d_gene: TRBD2
CDR3aa: CASSLRGELFF; CDR3nt: TGTGCCAGCAGTTTAAGGGGGGAGCTGTTTTTT; abundance: -; j_gene: TRBJ2-2; v_gene: TRBV28; d_gene: -
CDR3aa: CASRYEGGREQYF; CDR3nt: TGTGCCAGCAGATACGAGGGCGGGAGGGAGCAGTACTTC; abundance: few; j_gene: TRBJ2-7; v_gene: TRBV28; d_gene: TRBD2
CDR3aa: CASSVGPAVSSYEQYF; CDR3nt: TGTGCCAGCAGCGTGGGGCCAGCGGTAAGCTCCTACGAGCAGTACTTC; abundance: -; j_gene: TRBJ2-7; v_gene: TRBV7-2; d_gene: -
CDR3aa: CASSGTGTVITYEQYF; CDR3nt: TGTGCCAGCAGTGGAACCGGGACAGTGATAACCTACGAGCAGTACTTC; abundance: few; j_gene: TRBJ2-7; v_gene: TRBV28; d_gene: TRBD1
CDR3aa: CASSSLGGSTTSTDTQYF; CDR3nt: TGCGCCAGCAGCTCCCTTGGAGGGTCGACAACTAGCACAGATACGCAGTATTTT; abundance: -; j_gene: TRBJ2-3; v_gene: TRBV5-1; d_gene: -
CDR3aa: CASSMTSSTDTQYF; CDR3nt: TGTGCCAGCAGCATGACTAGCAGCACAGATACGCAGTATTTT; abundance: -; j_gene: TRBJ2-3; v_gene: TRBV7-6; d_gene: TRBD2
CDR3aa: CASSVGGSKDEQFF; CDR3nt: TGTGCCAGCAGCGTAGGCGGGAGCAAGGATGAGCAGTTCTTC; abundance: -; j_gene: TRBJ2-1; v_gene: TRBV9; d_gene: TRBD2
CDR3aa: CASSWGGTEAFF; CDR3nt: TGTGCCAGCAGTTGGGGTGGAACTGAAGCTTTCTTT; abundance: -; j_gene: TRBJ1-1; v_gene: TRBV27; d_gene: -
CDR3aa: CASSYLAGGYEQYF; CDR3nt: TGCGCCAGCAGCTACCTAGCGGGAGGCTACGAGCAGTACTTC; abundance: -; j_gene: TRBJ2-7; v_gene: TRBV5-1; d_gene: TRBD2
CDR3aa: CASSLELAGAYEQYF; CDR3nt: TGTGCCAGCAGCTTGGAACTAGCGGGAGCCTACGAGCAGTACTTC; abundance: -; j_gene: TRBJ2-7; v_gene: TRBV5-4; d_gene: TRBD2
CDR3aa: CASSQDLGGAYNEQFF; CDR3nt: TGTGCCAGCAGCCAAGATTTGGGGGGCGCGTACAATGAGCAGTTCTTC; abundance: -; j_gene: TRBJ2-1; v_gene: TRBV14; d_gene: -
CDR3aa: CASSPRVGVYEQYF; CDR3nt: TGTGCCAGCAGCCCCCGGGTAGGGGTCTACGAGCAGTACTTC; abundance: once; j_gene: TRBJ2-7; v_gene: TRBV14; d_gene: -
CDR3aa: CASSSFERPYNEQFF; CDR3nt: TGTGCCAGCAGCTCCTTCGAGCGGCCCTACAATGAGCAGTTCTTC; abundance: -; j_gene: TRBJ2-1; v_gene: TRBV11-3; d_gene: -
CDR3aa: CAWRGSMNTEAFF; CDR3nt: TGTGCCTGGAGGGGCAGTATGAACACTGAAGCTTTCTTT; abundance: -; j_gene: TRBJ1-1; v_gene: TRBV30; d_gene: -
CDR3aa: CASSLGLPGGPTSTDTQYF; CDR3nt: TGTGCCAGCAGCTTAGGGCTCCCGGGAGGTCCCACTAGCACAGATACGCAGTATTTT; abundance: few; j_gene: TRBJ2-3; v_gene: TRBV7-8; d_gene: TRBD2
CDR3aa: CASSNSYTGELFF; CDR3nt: TGCGCCAGCTCTAACAGCTACACCGGGGAGCTGTTTTTT; abundance: once; j_gene: TRBJ2-2; v_gene: TRBV10-1; d_gene: -
CDR3aa: CASSLEVAGELFF; CDR3nt: TGTGCCAGCAGCTTAGAAGTAGCCGGGGAGCTGTTTTTT; abundance: -; j_gene: TRBJ2-2; v_gene: TRBV7-6; d_gene: -
CDR3aa: CASSPRTVGNEKLFF; CDR3nt: TGTGCCAGTAGTCCACGGACAGTGGGGAATGAAAAACTGTTTTTT; abundance: -; j_gene: TRBJ1-4; v_gene: TRBV19; d_gene: -
CDR3aa: CASSFSEGYTGELFF; CDR3nt: TGTGCCAGCAGTTTCTCAGAGGGTTACACCGGGGAGCTGTTTTTT; abundance: -; j_gene: TRBJ2-2; v_gene: TRBV28; d_gene: -